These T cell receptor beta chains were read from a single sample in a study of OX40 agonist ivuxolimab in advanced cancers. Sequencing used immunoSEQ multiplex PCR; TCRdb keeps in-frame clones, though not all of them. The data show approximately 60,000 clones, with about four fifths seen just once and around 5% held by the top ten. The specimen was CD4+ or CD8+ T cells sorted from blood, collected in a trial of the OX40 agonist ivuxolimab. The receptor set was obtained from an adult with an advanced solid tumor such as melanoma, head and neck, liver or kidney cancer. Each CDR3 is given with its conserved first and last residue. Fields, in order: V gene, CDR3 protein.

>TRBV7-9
CASSLGTGGNTGELFF
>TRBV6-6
CASSPGQKSSPLHF
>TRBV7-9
CASSLIGTDTQYF
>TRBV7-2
CASSLVPDLRNYGYTF
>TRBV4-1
CASSQLQGVRPDEQYF
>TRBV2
CAAGTGVDYGYTF
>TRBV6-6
CASSAGAGQPQHF
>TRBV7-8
CASRHGGVGSYGYTF
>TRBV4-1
CASSQDWDTLQETQYF
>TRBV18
CASSPNQFEGGDYSNQPQHF
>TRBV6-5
CASSYTGGYEQYF
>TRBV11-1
CASSSSGQGDIQYF
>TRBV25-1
CASSAAPTGVQYF
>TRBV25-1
CASSEYRSGTPGYNEQFF
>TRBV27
CASSSTPRTSNTEAFF
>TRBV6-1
CASSDIFPIATYEQYF
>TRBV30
CAWSAGPYGYTF
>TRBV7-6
CASSPGDGQSTDTQYF
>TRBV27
CASSPTTAGDNTGELFF
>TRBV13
CASSPFWGQGHSPLHF
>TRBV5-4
CASSLVGTGVYGYTF
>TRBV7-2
CASSLDPPRGLSVETQYF
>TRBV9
CASSIGQETQYF
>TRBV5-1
CASSLDQYEQYF
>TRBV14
CASSQAGSSSYEQYF
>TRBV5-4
CASSIGQGLNNEQFF
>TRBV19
CASGYQYGTDTQYF
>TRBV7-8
CASSLVASGSTRTDTQYF
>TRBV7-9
CASSLSSGNTEAFF
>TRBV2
CASSEMSQPQHF
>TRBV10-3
CAISESTTGGRYNEQFF
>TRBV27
CASSPFYPSQPQHF
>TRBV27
CASRSGISEQYF
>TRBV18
CASSRFFGAGGGNEQFF
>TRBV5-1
CASSLDGKTEAFF
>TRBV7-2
CASSLTPGQQEKLFF
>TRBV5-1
CASSPVPGQGAGGYTF
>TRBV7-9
CASSPGLVEQGVFEQYF
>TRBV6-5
CASSSLRGRTEAFF
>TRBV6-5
CASSYSGQDSPLHF
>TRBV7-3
CASSSTGGNTEAFF
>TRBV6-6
CASSGLSGAATEAFF